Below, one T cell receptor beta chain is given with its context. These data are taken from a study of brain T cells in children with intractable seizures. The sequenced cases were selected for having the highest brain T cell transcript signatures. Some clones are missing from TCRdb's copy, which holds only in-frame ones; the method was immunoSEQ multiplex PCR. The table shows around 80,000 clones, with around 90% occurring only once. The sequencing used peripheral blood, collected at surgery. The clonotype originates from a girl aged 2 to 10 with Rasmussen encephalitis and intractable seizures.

The CDR3 is CASSSFSGISQETQYF. The CDR3 DNA is TGTGCCAGCAGTTCCTTTAGCGGGATCTCCCAAGAGACCCAGTACTTC. The chain recombines TRBV6-5 with TRBJ2-5; 8 bases line up with TRBD2. CDR1 and CDR2 (germline): MNHEY, SVGAGI. With V trimmed by 4 bases and J by 1 base, 8 bases remained unmatched. This CDR3 has 16 residues.